Described below is a single T cell receptor (beta chain) sequence and its context. Its target antigen remains unknown. The sample holds no much larger clone one base away, and base qualities are not on file. Libraries were constructed by PCR. Sequencing was carried out with a NextSeq 500. TCRdb redid the processing of the public reads, applying fastp at Q25 and MiXCR, and retained in-frame beta chains. Identical CDR3 proteins give one entry, which carries the most common genes and DNA. Within this sample are around 10,000 distinct CDR3 sequences, with 20% to 25% of them counted one time only. The ten largest clones take up around 8.9% of the sample. Including the terminal cysteine and phenylalanine, the CDR3 comprises 18 residues. The only DNA kept is the CDR3, 54 bases in frame from the first base. V and J lose 0 bases and 2 bases, and a span of 18 bases separates them. CDR1 and CDR2 are drawn from the germline V gene: MGHRA, YSYEKL.

This record belongs to a study of immune characterization of retroperitoneal liposarcoma (dated by TCRdb to about 2019). This sequence uses TRBV4-1 and TRBJ2-3; 7 matching bases give a weak D call of TRBD2. This TCR came from a female donor with retroperitoneal liposarcoma. Sequencing was done on a sample of blood. The CDR3 region reads CASSQDLMGGLTTDTQYF. In nucleotide form, the sequence is TGCGCCAGCAGCCAAGATCTGATGGGGGGGCTAACCACAGATACGCAGTATTTT.